The clone carrying this TCR beta chain was found once. Its target is not known. As to treatment: oral pan-JAK inhibitor, 5-10 mg twice daily. The sample is drawn from a study of CD8+ T cells in alopecia areata. General study findings and limits: Researchers report lesional scalp, most notably alopecia totalis/universalis, outstripped normal scalp in clonality.

Reverse transcription of extracted RNA yielded cDNA, which provided the sequencing template. Method: immunoSEQ multiplex PCR; TCRdb's copy keeps in-frame clones and lacks some. The table includes some 240,000 clones, around 57% detected once. This sequence originates from a human donor with alopecia areata. This sample comprised CD4+ T cells sorted from blood, obtained at week 4, from a patient treated with tofacitinib.

Written as DNA, the CDR3 is TGCGCCAGCAGTCACGGGAGGGGTTCCAATGAGCAGTTCTTC. It codes for CASSHGRGSNEQFF. The gene calls are TRBV4-1 and TRBJ2-1; 8 bases are shared with TRBD2. V trimming: 6 bases; J trimming: 6 bases; junction bases outside the gene matches: 7. Germline CDR1 and CDR2: MGHRA and YSYEKL. This CDR3 region has 14 residues.